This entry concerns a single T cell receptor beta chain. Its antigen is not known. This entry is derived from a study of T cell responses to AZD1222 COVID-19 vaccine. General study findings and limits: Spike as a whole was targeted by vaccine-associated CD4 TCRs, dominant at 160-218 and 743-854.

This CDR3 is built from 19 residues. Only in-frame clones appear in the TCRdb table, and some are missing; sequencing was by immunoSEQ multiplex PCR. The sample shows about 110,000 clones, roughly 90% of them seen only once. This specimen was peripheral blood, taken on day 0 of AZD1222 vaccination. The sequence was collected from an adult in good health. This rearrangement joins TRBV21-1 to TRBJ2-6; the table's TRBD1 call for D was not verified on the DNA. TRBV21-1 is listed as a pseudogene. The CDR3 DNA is TGTGCCAGCAGCAAAGCGCAGGGGGATGGGAGCTCTGGGGCCAACGTCCTGACTTTC. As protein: CASSKAQGDGSSGANVLTF.